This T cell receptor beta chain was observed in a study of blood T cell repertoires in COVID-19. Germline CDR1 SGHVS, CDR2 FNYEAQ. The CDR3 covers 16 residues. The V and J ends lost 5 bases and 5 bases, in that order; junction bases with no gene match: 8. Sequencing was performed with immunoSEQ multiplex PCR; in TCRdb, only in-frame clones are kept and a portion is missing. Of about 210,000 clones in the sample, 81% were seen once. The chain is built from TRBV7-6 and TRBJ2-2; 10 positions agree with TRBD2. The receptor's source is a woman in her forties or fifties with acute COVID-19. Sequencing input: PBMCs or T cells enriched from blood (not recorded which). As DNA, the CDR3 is TGTGCCAGCAGCCGACTGAGCGGGGGGGCAACCGGGGAGCTGTTTTTT. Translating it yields CASSRLSGGATGELFF.